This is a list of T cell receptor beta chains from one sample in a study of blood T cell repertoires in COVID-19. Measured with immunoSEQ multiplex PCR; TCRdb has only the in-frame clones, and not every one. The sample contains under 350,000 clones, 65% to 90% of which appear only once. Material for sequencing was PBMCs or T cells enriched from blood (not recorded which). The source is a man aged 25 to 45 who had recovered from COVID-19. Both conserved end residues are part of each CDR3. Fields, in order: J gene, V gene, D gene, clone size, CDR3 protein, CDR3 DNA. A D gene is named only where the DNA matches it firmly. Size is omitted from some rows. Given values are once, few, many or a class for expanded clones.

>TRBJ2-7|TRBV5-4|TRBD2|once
CATAGGTLAGVSYEQYF
TGTGCCACCGCAGGGGGGACACTAGCGGGGGTTTCCTACGAGCAGTACTTC
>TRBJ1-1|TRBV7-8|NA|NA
CASSLEGTLEAFF
TGTGCCAGCAGCTTAGAGGGGACTCTTGAAGCTTTCTTT
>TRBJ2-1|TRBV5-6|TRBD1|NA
CASSRKLTGVSYNEQFF
TGTGCCAGCAGCCGAAAGTTGACAGGGGTCTCCTACAATGAGCAGTTCTTC
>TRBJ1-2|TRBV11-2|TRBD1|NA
CASSLDGAGTGHGYTF
TGTGCCAGCAGCTTAGATGGGGCCGGGACAGGGCATGGCTACACCTTC
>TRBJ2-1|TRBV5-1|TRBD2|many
CASSYKGGGNEQFF
TGCGCCAGCAGCTACAAGGGCGGGGGCAATGAGCAGTTCTTC
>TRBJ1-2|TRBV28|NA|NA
CGSWGSGDGYTF
TGTGGCTCGTGGGGATCAGGGGATGGCTACACCTTC
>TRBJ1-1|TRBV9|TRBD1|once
CASSSRTGGVTEAFF
TGTGCCAGCAGCTCTCGGACAGGGGGCGTCACTGAAGCTTTCTTT
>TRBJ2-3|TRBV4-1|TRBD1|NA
CASSPQEWDRENTQYF
TGCGCCAGCAGCCCACAAGAATGGGACAGGGAGAATACGCAGTATTTT
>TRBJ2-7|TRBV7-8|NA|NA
CASSVIQDKFYEQYF
TGTGCCAGCAGCGTCATACAGGACAAGTTCTACGAGCAGTACTTC
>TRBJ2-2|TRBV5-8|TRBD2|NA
CASSGTGGQLSGELFF
TGTGCCAGCAGCGGTACGGGGGGTCAGCTTAGTGGGGAGCTGTTTTTT
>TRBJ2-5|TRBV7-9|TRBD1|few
CASSSDRDETQYF
TGTGCCAGCAGCTCAGACAGGGATGAGACCCAGTACTTC
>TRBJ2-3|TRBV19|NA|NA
CASSKDFAPGYTQYF
TGTGCCAGTAGCAAGGACTTTGCACCAGGTTATACGCAGTATTTT
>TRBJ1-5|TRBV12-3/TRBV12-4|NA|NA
CASSLRGYQPQHF
TGTGCCAGCAGCCTCAGAGGGTATCAGCCCCAGCATTTT
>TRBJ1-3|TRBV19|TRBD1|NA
CASIGTGLSGNTIYF
TGTGCCAGTATAGGGACAGGCCTCTCTGGAAACACCATATATTTT